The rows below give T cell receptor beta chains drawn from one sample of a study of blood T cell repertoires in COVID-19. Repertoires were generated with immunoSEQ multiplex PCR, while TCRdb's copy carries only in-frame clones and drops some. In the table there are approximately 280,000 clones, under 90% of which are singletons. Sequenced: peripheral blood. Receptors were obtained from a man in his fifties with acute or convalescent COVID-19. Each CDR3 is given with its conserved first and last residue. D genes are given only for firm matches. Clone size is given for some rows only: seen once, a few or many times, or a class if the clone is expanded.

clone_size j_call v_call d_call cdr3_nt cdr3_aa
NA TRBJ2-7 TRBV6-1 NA TGTGCCAGCAGTGACGGGACATTCCCCGAATGGGAGCAGTACTTC CASSDGTFPEWEQYF
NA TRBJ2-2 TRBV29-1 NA TGCAGCTTCCAAGGTATCGGGGGGCGGTCGGACACCGGGGAGCTGTTTTTT CSFQGIGGRSDTGELFF
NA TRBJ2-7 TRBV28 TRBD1 TGTGCCAGCGAACCGGGACAGGCCTCCTACGAGCAGTACTTC CASEPGQASYEQYF
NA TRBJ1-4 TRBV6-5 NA TGTGCCAGCAGCCCAGGGGCGGTAAATGAAAAACTGTTTTTT CASSPGAVNEKLFF
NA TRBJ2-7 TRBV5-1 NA TGCGCCAGCAGCACCGGGGGAACCTACGAGCAGTACTTC CASSTGGTYEQYF
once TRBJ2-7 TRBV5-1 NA TGCGCCAGCAGCTATGACGGGATTCGGGGGATGGAGCAGTACTTC CASSYDGIRGMEQYF
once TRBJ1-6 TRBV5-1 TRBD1 TGCGCCAGCAGCTTGGCCCAGGGGGGATCACCCCTCCACTTT CASSLAQGGSPLHF
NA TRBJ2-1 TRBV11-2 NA TGTGCCAGCAGCTTAGAACGGGGAACACTAGGCCACGATGAGCAGTTCTTC CASSLERGTLGHDEQFF
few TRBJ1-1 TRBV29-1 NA TGCAGCGTTGAACAGATGAACACTGAAGCTTTCTTT CSVEQMNTEAFF
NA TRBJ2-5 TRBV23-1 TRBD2 TGCGCCAGCAGTCCCGGACTAGCGGGAACTCAAGAGACCCAGTACTTC CASSPGLAGTQETQYF
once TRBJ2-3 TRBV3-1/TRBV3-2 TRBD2 TGTGCCAGCAGGGCCACTAGCGGTAGCACAGATACGCAGTATTTT CASRATSGSTDTQYF
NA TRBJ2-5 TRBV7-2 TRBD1 TGTGCCAGCAGCTTAGCCGGGACAGAAGAGACCCAGTACTTC CASSLAGTEETQYF
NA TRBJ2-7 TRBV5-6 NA TGTGCCAGCAGTCATATGGACAGAACCTACGAGCAGTACTTC CASSHMDRTYEQYF
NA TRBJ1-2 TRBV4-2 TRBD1 TGTGCCAGCAGCCAAGTCGGACAGGGGGCAGTCTACACCTTC CASSQVGQGAVYTF
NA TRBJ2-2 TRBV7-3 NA TGTGCCAGCAGCCCCATGGTCCGGGACAATCCAAACACCGGGGAGCTGTTTTTT CASSPMVRDNPNTGELFF
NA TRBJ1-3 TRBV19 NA TGTGCCAGTAGTCTGGGGACATTTTCTGGAAACACCATATATTTT CASSLGTFSGNTIYF
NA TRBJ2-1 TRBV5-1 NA TGCGCCAGCAGCTTGAAGGGGGGACAGACGGCAAGAGTACGATACAATGAGCAGTTCTTC CASSLKGGQTARVRYNEQFF
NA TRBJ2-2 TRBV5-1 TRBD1 TGCGCCAGCAGCTTGAATCCCACGGGACAGGCATACACCGGGGAGCTGTTTTTT CASSLNPTGQAYTGELFF
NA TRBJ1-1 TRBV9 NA TGTGCCAGCAGCGTAGACCCAGCTAGGGGCACTGAAGCTTTCTTT CASSVDPARGTEAFF
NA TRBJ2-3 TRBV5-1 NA TGCGCCAGCACCGGAGGGGCTAGCACAGATACGCAGTATTTT CASTGGASTDTQYF
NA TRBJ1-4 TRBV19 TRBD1 TGTGCCAGTACCTCCGGGACAGGGGCTGAAAAACTGTTTTTT CASTSGTGAEKLFF
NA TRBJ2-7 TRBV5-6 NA TGTGCCAGCAGCTTGGCCGGGTCCTCCTACGAGCAGTACTTC CASSLAGSSYEQYF
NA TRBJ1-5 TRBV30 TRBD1 TGTGCCTGGGACGAGACAGGGAATCAGCCCCAGCATTTT CAWDETGNQPQHF
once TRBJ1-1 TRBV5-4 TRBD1 TGTGCCAGCAGCAATCCGGGGACAGGGAACACTGAAGCTTTCTTT CASSNPGTGNTEAFF
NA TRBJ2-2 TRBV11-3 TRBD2 TGTGCCAGCAGCCCCGGGAGGGGGAGCACCGGGGAGCTGTTTTTT CASSPGRGSTGELFF
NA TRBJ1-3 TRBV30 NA TGTGCCTGGAGCACGAAGAGGGTCTCTGGAAACACCATATATTTT CAWSTKRVSGNTIYF
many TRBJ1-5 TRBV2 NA TGTGCCAGCAGTTCAGACAAGAAGCAGCCCCAGCATTTT CASSSDKKQPQHF
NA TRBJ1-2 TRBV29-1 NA TGCAGCGTTGGGGGGACCGGGACAATACCTCTTGGCTACACCTTC CSVGGTGTIPLGYTF
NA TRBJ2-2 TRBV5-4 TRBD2 TGTGCCAGCAGCCTCGGACTAGCGGGGGCAACCGGGGAGCTGTTTTTT CASSLGLAGATGELFF